The present TCR beta chain was sequenced within a study of blood T cells in healthy people across ages. Then a second PCR, running roughly 7 to 11 cycles, was carried out with a sample-barcoded 5' primer and a J-beta primer mix. Carrying 12 random nucleotides, a template-switch adaptor labeled each individual cDNA molecule. One entry per CDR3 protein results from TCRdb running MiXCR on the 5' RACE reads. The sample holds about a million distinct CDR3 sequences, around 54% seen once. The study's findings and limits: It was the long-lived donors that had more naive CD4+ cells and higher diversity than aged donors. Naive and antigen-experienced cells could not be conclusively compared, given unsorted PBMCs. The diversity estimates, figures obtained from one million T cells, were considered underestimates.

Note on this clonotype: The antigen is not known.

J gave up 5 bases and V 6 bases, and 8 bases lay outside the gene matches. Germline lookup yields CDR1 SGHTA and CDR2 FQGNSA. The CDR3 length is 14 residues. What was sequenced was blood. The V and J genes are TRBV7-2 and TRBJ2-3, with 7 positions matching TRBD2. This clonotype was obtained from a woman in her sixties or seventies in good health. CDR3 coding DNA: TGTGCCAGCAGTCGGCTAGCGGAAGGAGATACGCAGTATTTT. It specifies CASSRLAEGDTQYF.